A single sample is the source of the 14 T cell receptor beta chains below, sequenced in a study of shared clonotypes between healthy human individuals. Measured with immunoSEQ multiplex PCR; TCRdb has only the in-frame clones, and not every one. The sample yields some 2.4 million clones, 93% seen once. Specimen: naive CD4+ T cells from PBMCs. The subset: CD45RA+ positively selected. These receptor sequences come from a man aged 18 to 29 in good health. Some clones in this sample may be carry-over from other donors' samples.

The table lists this clone with a count of one. The V call is TRBV27, the J call TRBJ2-3; 9 bases map to TRBD2. V trimming: 3 bases; J trimming: 2 bases; junction bases outside the gene matches: 9. The CDR3 has 17 amino acids. Looked up from germline, CDR1 is MNHEY and CDR2 is SMNVEV (reference sequence). CDR3 sequence reads: CASSLRQTSGITDTQYF. The CDR3 region has the DNA TGTGCCAGCAGTTTGCGACAGACTAGCGGAATCACAGATACGCAGTATTTT.

Remarks on this clone: Within the sample, other DNA sequences also encode this same CDR3. V usage is TRBV6-1 and J usage is TRBJ1-1; maybe TRBD1 (5 bases). The CDR3 contains 13 residues. Trimming removed 6 bases from V and 2 bases from J, with 10 bases in between. The V gene's germline CDR1 is MNHNS and CDR2 SASEGT. The chain's CDR3 is CASRGTVNTEAFF. The CDR3 nucleotides read TGTGCCAGCAGGGGGACCGTCAACACTGAAGCTTTCTTT.

The chain has TRBV2 and TRBJ2-4; TRBD2 agrees at 7 bases. Unmatched junction bases numbered 5, after V lost 8 bases and J lost 7 bases. This CDR3 region has 12 residues. Germline V gives CDR1 SNHLY, CDR2 FYNNEI. DNA for the CDR3: TGTGCCAGCCAACTAGCGTGGAACATTCAGTACTTC. This translates into CASQLAWNIQYF.

The V and J genes are TRBV6-5 and TRBJ1-4, with D maybe TRBD1 (6 bases). Germline V CDR1 and CDR2: MNHEY, SVGAGI. The CDR3 covers 14 residues. Trimming removed 0 bases at V and 10 bases at J, with 12 bases between. CDR3: CASSYSVGGRKLFF. The CDR3 DNA reads as TGTGCCAGCAGTTACTCGGTAGGGGGGAGAAAACTGTTTTTT.

J is TRBJ1-2 and V is TRBV7-4, with D tentatively TRBD1 (5 bases). The CDR3 loop spans 15 amino acids. Germline lookup yields CDR1 SGHVT and CDR2 SQSDAQ. Trimming cost V 3 bases and J 3 bases, with 14 bases left between them. CDR3 sequence: CASSFQGGGDYGYTF. The CDR3 DNA is TGTGCCAGCAGCTTTCAGGGAGGAGGGGACTATGGCTACACCTTC. Variable domain in full (rest from reference TRBV7-4 and TRBJ1-2): GAGVSQSPRYKVAKRGRDVALRCDSISGHVTLYWYRQTLGQGSEVLTYSQSDAQRDKSGRPSGRFSAERPERSVSTLKIQRTEQGDSAVYLCASSFQGGGDYGYTFGSGTRLTVV.

The chain is built from TRBV6-5 and TRBJ2-7; D remains ambiguous. The CDR3 has 14 residues. In germline, CDR1 is MNHEY, CDR2 SVGAGI. V was cut by 6 bases and J by 3 bases, with 15 bases left in between. CDR3 bases: TGTGCCAGCAGCTCTCGGGCGACCGACTACGAGCAGTACTTC. The encoded protein is CASSSRATDYEQYF.

V and J are TRBV14 and TRBJ2-7; a possible D gene is TRBD2 (5 bases). The germline CDR1 and CDR2 sequences are SGHDN and FVKESK. The CDR3 runs to 18 residues. Trimming took 0 bases from V and 7 from J, leaving 25 bases between them. The CDR3: CASSQDVGLSISWEEQYF. DNA for the CDR3: TGTGCCAGCAGCCAAGATGTTGGTCTATCGATAAGTTGGGAGGAGCAGTACTTC.

As for this clone: This sample includes further DNA sequences coding for the same CDR3. The V and J genes are TRBV5-1 and TRBJ1-2, with D unclear. The V end was cut by 0 bases, the J end by 5 bases, with 11 bases between. CDR1 is SGHRS and CDR2 is YFSETQ in the germline V gene. The CDR3 covers 14 residues. CDR3 residues: CASSLEVSGYGYTF. The CDR3 coding sequence is TGCGCCAGCAGCTTGGAAGTGTCGGGGTATGGCTACACCTTC.

V is TRBV7-9 and J is TRBJ1-2; maybe TRBD1 (5 bases). The V gene lost 2 bases and the J gene lost 6 bases, with 7 bases spanning the gap. CDR3 length: 12 amino acids. Germline CDR1 is SEHNR and CDR2 is FQNEAQ (reference sequence). Here the CDR3 DNA reads TGTGCCAGCAGCTTATGGGGGGATGGCTACACCTTC. Translating gives CASSLWGDGYTF.

The chain links TRBV5-5 to TRBJ1-5, with D unresolved. Germline V CDR1 and CDR2: SGHKS, YYEKEE (reference sequence). V lost 4 bases and J lost 4, with 12 bases in between. The CDR3 totals 14 residues. Written as DNA, the CDR3 is TGTGCCAGCAGCCCCCCTGCAGGTAATCAGCCCCAGCATTTT. This encodes CASSPPAGNQPQHF.

This clone occurred once. This chain connects TRBV28 to TRBJ2-7; a possible D gene is TRBD2 (5 bases). The CDR3 covers 15 residues. V dropped 4 bases and J dropped 7 bases, with 20 bases sitting between them. Looked up from germline, CDR1 is MDHEN and CDR2 is SYDVKM. The CDR3 sequence is CASSSLSGKGREQYF. Written as DNA, the CDR3 is TGTGCCAGCAGTTCCCTTTCGGGGAAGGGAAGGGAGCAGTACTTC.

This clone occurred once. Other DNA variants within this sample encode the same CDR3. This rearrangement joins TRBV20-1 to TRBJ2-7; D not resolved. Germline CDR1 is DFQATT and CDR2 is SNEGSKA (reference sequence). V was clipped by 3 bases and J by 1 base, with 4 bases between them. The CDR3 is made up of 11 amino acids. DNA of the CDR3: TGCAGTGCTAGGCTGTCCTACGAGCAGTACTTC. Encoded protein: CSARLSYEQYF.

The chain has TRBV5-4 and TRBJ2-5, with 9 bases identical to TRBD1. V was pared by 0 bases and J by 1 base, with 4 bases of the junction left unmatched. Germline V lookup: CDR1 SGHNT, CDR2 YYREEE (reference sequence). This CDR3 is built from 16 residues. The CDR3 region is CASSLGATGGQETQYF. CDR3 coding DNA: TGTGCCAGCAGCTTGGGAGCGACAGGGGGCCAAGAGACCCAGTACTTC.

Worth noting for this clone: The same CDR3 arises from other DNA sequences in this sample as well. The chain recombines TRBV6-1 with TRBJ2-3; possibly TRBD2 for D (5 bases). The CDR3 is made up of 14 amino acids. In germline, CDR1 is MNHNS, CDR2 SASEGT. Trimming removed 1 base at V and 1 base at J, with 6 bases between. This CDR3 is CASSEVGGTDTQYF. CDR3 bases: TGTGCCAGCAGTGAAGTGGGAGGCACAGATACGCAGTATTTT.